The next 9 T cell receptor beta chains were all read from a single sample in a study of siplizumab effects on memory and regulatory T cells. TCRdb keeps only in-frame clones here, not all; method: immunoSEQ multiplex PCR. The repertoire holds fewer than 120,000 clones, with 80% to 95% as singletons. Material: CD4+ T cells sorted from blood. Every receptor here comes from a human donor in good health.

V and J are TRBV5-1 and TRBJ1-3, with TRBD1 matching 8 bases. Germline V gives CDR1 SGHRS, CDR2 YFSETQ. Trimming removed 3 bases from V and 0 bases from J; junction bases left unmatched: 2. The CDR3 is 15 amino acids. CDR3 in amino acids: CASSSTGVSGNTIYF. The CDR3 DNA follows: TGCGCCAGCAGCTCGACAGGGGTCTCTGGAAACACCATATATTTT.

The CDR3 spells CASSVAPRYGYTF. In nucleotides, the CDR3 is TGTGCCAGCAGTGTTGCACCGCGCTATGGCTACACCTTC. The V gene is TRBV2, the J gene TRBJ1-2; no clear D gene. Germline CDR1 is SNHLY and CDR2 is FYNNEI. The CDR3 is 13 amino acids. With 4 bases removed from V and 4 bases from J, the gap between germline ends came to 10 bases.

The chain combines TRBV5-1 with TRBJ1-5; maybe TRBD1 (6 bases). Per the germline V gene, CDR1 is SGHRS and CDR2 is YFSETQ. Between the trimmed V and J ends, which lost 4 bases and 3 bases, there was a span of 14 bases. The CDR3 has 15 amino acids. CDR3 protein: CASSPTGSNNQPQHF. The CDR3 bases are TGCGCCAGCAGCCCAACAGGGTCGAACAATCAGCCCCAGCATTTT.

The chain uses TRBV5-1 and TRBJ1-1, with D tentatively TRBD1 (6 bases). This CDR3 has 16 amino acids. V gave up 1 base and J gave up 1 base, with 14 bases separating them. From germline, CDR1 is SGHRS and CDR2 YFSETQ. The CDR3 sequence is CASSLSVGGSNTEAFF. The CDR3 coding sequence is TGCGCCAGCAGCTTGTCGGTAGGGGGTTCGAACACTGAAGCTTTCTTT. The complete variable domain, with remaining parts taken from reference TRBV5-1 and TRBJ1-1, reads KAGVTQTPRYLIKTRGQQVTLSCSPISGHRSVSWYQQTPGQGLQFLFEYFSETQRNKGNFPGRFSGRQFSNSRSEMNVSTLELGDSALYLCASSLSVGGSNTEAFFGQGTRLTVV.

The V and J genes are TRBV10-3 and TRBJ2-5; TRBD2 is a possible D gene (6 bases). The CDR3 covers 15 residues. Germline CDR1 reads ENHRY; CDR2 reads SYGVKD. Trimming pared 0 bases from V and 2 bases from J, leaving 10 bases between. The CDR3 region is CAISESRGSQETQYF. The CDR3 nucleotides read TGTGCCATCAGTGAGTCCCGGGGGTCTCAAGAGACCCAGTACTTC.

V is TRBV7-8 and J is TRBJ2-1; TRBD2 matches at 11 bases. V dropped 0 bases and J dropped 6; count of bases not matched to a gene: 7. Germline V gene sequence: CDR1 SGHVS, CDR2 FQNEAQ. The CDR3 length is 17 residues. This CDR3 reads CASSLARASGRRNEQFF. In DNA form, the CDR3 reads TGTGCCAGCAGCTTAGCGCGGGCTAGCGGGAGGCGCAATGAGCAGTTCTTC.

The V and J genes are TRBV29-1 and TRBJ2-7, with TRBD1 matching over 7 bases. CDR3 length equals 14 residues. The V gene's germline CDR1 is SQVTM and CDR2 ANQGSEA. The ends lost 4 bases at V and 6 bases at J; junction bases unmatched: 12. The CDR3 region is CSVVLGDRVVEQYF. The CDR3 DNA is TGCAGCGTTGTCTTGGGAGACAGGGTCGTCGAGCAGTACTTC.

The chain is built from TRBV4-1 and TRBJ2-7, with a weak D call TRBD2 (6 bases). Germline V gene sequence: CDR1 MGHRA, CDR2 YSYEKL. The CDR3 totals 15 residues. Trimming left V 2 bases short and J 5 bases short, with 16 bases between. CDR3 amino acids: CASSQLGLTGDEQYF. CDR3 bases: TGCGCCAGCAGCCAACTGGGGCTAACGGGAGACGAGCAGTACTTC.

This sequence joins TRBV18 and TRBJ1-5; D might be TRBD1 (5 bases). CDR3 length: 14 residues. Germline values: CDR1 KGHSH, CDR2 LQKENI. Trimming took 1 base from V and 3 from J, leaving 7 bases between them. CDR3 residues: CASSPLGTNQPQHF. For the CDR3, the DNA is TGTGCCAGCTCACCACTGGGGACCAATCAGCCCCAGCATTTT.